This T cell receptor beta chain was documented in a study of shared clonotypes between healthy human individuals. TCRdb's copy holds only in-frame clones and misses some; the assay was immunoSEQ multiplex PCR. The data contain some 500,000 clones, about 80% of them seen just once; the ten biggest clones take up approximately 12%. CDR1 SGHTA and CDR2 FQGTGA come from the germline V gene. This CDR3 region has 14 residues. V was pared by 5 bases and J by 7 bases, with 16 bases between. The rearrangement uses TRBV7-3 and TRBJ2-3; tentatively, D is TRBD1 or TRBD2 (5 bases each). What was sequenced was PBMCs. The receptor comes from a woman aged 40 to 50 in good health. Some clones in this sample may be carry-over from other donors' samples. The CDR3 loop reads CASSEYRGGNTQYF. The CDR3 DNA reads as TGTGCCAGCAGCGAGTACCGTGGGGGAAATACGCAGTATTTT.